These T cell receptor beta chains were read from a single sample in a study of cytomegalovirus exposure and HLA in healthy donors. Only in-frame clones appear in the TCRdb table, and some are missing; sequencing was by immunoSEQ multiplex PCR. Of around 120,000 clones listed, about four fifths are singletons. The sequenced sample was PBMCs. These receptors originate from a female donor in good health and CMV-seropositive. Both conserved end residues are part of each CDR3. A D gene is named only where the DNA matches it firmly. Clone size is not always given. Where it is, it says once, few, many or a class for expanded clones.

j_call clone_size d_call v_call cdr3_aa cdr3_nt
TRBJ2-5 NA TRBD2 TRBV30 CATGLAGSQETQYF TGTGCCACAGGACTAGCGGGGAGCCAAGAGACCCAGTACTTC
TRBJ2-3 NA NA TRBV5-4 CASSPRGHIPQYF TGTGCCAGCAGCCCCCGGGGACACATACCACAGTATTTT
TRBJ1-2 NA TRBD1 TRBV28 CASSLLGQAALFNYGYTF TGTGCCAGCAGCCTCTTGGGACAGGCCGCCCTTTTCAACTATGGCTACACCTTC
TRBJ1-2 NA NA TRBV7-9 CASSSDGGSDYGYTF TGTGCCAGCAGCTCGGATGGGGGGTCTGACTATGGCTACACCTTC
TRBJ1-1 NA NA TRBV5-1 CASSFGWNTEAFF TGCGCCAGCAGCTTCGGGTGGAACACTGAAGCTTTCTTT
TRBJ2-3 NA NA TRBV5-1 CASSNSGVSTDTQYF TGCGCCAGCAGCAATTCGGGGGTTAGCACAGATACGCAGTATTTT
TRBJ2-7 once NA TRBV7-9 CASSLLQTTYEQYF TGTGCCAGCAGCTTATTACAGACGACCTACGAGCAGTACTTC
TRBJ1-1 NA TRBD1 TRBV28 CASNLGQLNTEAFF TGTGCCAGCAACCTGGGACAGCTTAACACTGAAGCTTTCTTT
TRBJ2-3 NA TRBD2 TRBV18 CASSLASGISTDTQYF TGTGCCAGCTCACTGGCTAGCGGGATTAGCACAGATACGCAGTATTTT
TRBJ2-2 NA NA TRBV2 CASSDTTGAGELFF TGTGCCAGCAGTGACACAACAGGAGCCGGGGAGCTGTTTTTT
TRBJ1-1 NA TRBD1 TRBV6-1 CRVRDRGRRTEAFF TGCCGCGTCCGGGACAGGGGGCGAAGGACTGAAGCTTTCTTT
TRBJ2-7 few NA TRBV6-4 CASNANEQYF TGTGCCAGCAACGCTAACGAGCAGTACTTC
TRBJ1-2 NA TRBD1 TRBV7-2 CASSPDRGIHGYTF TGTGCCAGCAGCCCGGACAGGGGGATACATGGCTACACCTTC
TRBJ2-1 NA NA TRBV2 CASAPSSYNEQFF TGTGCCAGCGCCCCCAGCTCCTACAATGAGCAGTTCTTC
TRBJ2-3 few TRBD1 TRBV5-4 CASSVGQGKLLGTDTQYF TGTGCCAGCAGCGTCGGACAGGGTAAATTATTAGGGACAGATACGCAGTATTTT
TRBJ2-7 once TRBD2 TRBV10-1 CASSPTGTSKNFYEQYF TGCGCCAGCAGTCCAACCGGGACTAGCAAAAACTTCTACGAGCAGTACTTC
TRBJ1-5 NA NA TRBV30 CAWSSQGYQPQHF TGTGCCTGGAGTTCGCAGGGCTATCAGCCCCAGCATTTT
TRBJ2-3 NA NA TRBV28 CASSVTDTQYF TGTGCCAGCAGCGTCACAGATACGCAGTATTTT
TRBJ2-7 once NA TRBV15 CATGLLRGYEQYF TGTGCCACCGGACTCCTACGGGGTTACGAGCAGTACTTC
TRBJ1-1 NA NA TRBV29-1 CSGSAGMNTEAFF TGCAGCGGTAGCGCTGGAATGAACACTGAAGCTTTCTTT
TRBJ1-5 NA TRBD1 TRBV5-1 CASSSGDSSEQPQHF TGCGCCAGCAGCTCGGGGGACAGTTCAGAACAGCCCCAGCATTTT
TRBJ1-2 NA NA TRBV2 CASSEGGVHGYTF TGTGCCAGCAGTGAAGGGGGGGTACATGGCTACACCTTC
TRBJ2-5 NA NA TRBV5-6 CASSVGQIFGGEQYF TGTGCCAGCAGCGTGGGACAGATCTTCGGGGGGGAGCAGTACTTC
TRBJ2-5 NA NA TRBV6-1 CASREVQETQYF TGTGCCAGCAGAGAGGTGCAAGAGACCCAGTACTTC
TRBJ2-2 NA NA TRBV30 CAWRRGTGELFF TGTGCCTGGAGACGGGGGACCGGGGAGCTGTTTTTT
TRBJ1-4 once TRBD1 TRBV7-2 CASGTGINEKLFF TGTGCCAGCGGGACAGGGATTAATGAAAAACTGTTTTTT
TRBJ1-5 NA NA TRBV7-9 CASSLDQGRNQPQHF TGTGCCAGCAGCTTAGATCAGGGTAGGAATCAGCCCCAGCATTTT
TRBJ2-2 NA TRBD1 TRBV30 CAWSPPDRETGELFF TGTGCCTGGAGTCCACCGGACAGGGAGACCGGGGAGCTGTTTTTT
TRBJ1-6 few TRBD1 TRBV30 CAWMTGGNSPLHF TGTGCCTGGATGACAGGGGGAAATTCACCCCTCCACTTT
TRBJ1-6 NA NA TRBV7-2 CASSLGQDGRFLHF TGTGCCAGCAGCTTAGGCCAGGATGGTCGGTTCCTCCACTTT
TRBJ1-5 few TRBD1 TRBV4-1 CASSQGQGTEPQHF TGCGCCAGCAGCCAGGGACAGGGGACGGAGCCCCAGCATTTT
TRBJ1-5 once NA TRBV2 CASSPGTFSNQPQHF TGTGCCAGCAGCCCCGGGACTTTTAGCAATCAGCCCCAGCATTTT
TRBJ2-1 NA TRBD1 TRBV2 CASREGQGSYNEQFF TGTGCCAGCAGAGAAGGACAGGGCTCCTACAATGAGCAGTTCTTC
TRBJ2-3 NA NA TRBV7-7 CASSLGLSGTDTQYF TGTGCCAGCAGCTTAGGTCTTAGCGGCACAGATACGCAGTATTTT
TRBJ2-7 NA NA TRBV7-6 CASSLSGQNEQYF TGTGCCAGCAGCCTATCCGGACAGAACGAGCAGTACTTC
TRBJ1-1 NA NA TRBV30 CAWSDSMNTEAFF TGTGCCTGGAGTGACAGTATGAACACTGAAGCTTTCTTT
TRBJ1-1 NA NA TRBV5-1 CASSLEPAGMNTEAFF TGCGCCAGCAGCTTGGAACCCGCAGGGATGAACACTGAAGCTTTCTTT
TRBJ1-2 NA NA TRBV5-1 CASSLDRANYGYTF TGCGCCAGCAGCTTGGACAGAGCTAACTATGGCTACACCTTC
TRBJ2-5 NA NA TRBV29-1 CSVLQGETQYF TGCAGCGTCCTACAGGGAGAGACCCAGTACTTC
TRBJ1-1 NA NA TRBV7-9 CASRSAGNTEAFF TGTGCCAGCAGATCCGCGGGGAACACTGAAGCTTTCTTT
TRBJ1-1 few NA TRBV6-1 CASSAVGAGNTEAFF TGTGCCAGCAGTGCGGTTGGGGCAGGGAACACTGAAGCTTTCTTT
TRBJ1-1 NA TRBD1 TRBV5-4 CASSSTGVPEAFF TGTGCCAGCAGCTCAACAGGGGTTCCTGAAGCTTTCTTT
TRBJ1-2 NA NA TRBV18 CAGSPDKNYGYTF TGTGCCGGCTCACCGGACAAAAACTATGGCTACACCTTC
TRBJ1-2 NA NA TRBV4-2 CASSQGFDAGNYGYTF TGTGCCAGCAGCCAAGGCTTCGATGCGGGGAACTATGGCTACACCTTC
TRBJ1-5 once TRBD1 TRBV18 CASSPRQGGQPQHF TGTGCCAGCTCACCAAGACAGGGCGGGCAGCCCCAGCATTTT
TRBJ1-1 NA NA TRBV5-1 CASSPGAGNTEAFF TGCGCCAGCAGCCCCGGAGCGGGGAACACTGAAGCTTTCTTT
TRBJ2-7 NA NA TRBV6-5 CASSYSGRGAYEQYF TGTGCCAGCAGTTACTCCGGACGGGGAGCCTACGAGCAGTACTTC
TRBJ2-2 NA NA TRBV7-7 CASSSATAGALTGELFF TGTGCCAGCAGCTCCGCTACGGCGGGGGCGCTTACCGGGGAGCTGTTTTTT
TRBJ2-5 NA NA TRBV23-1 CASSQSLQGIGTQYF TGCGCCAGCAGTCAATCGTTGCAGGGAATAGGGACCCAGTACTTC
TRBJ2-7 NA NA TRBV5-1 CASSLEDPSRVQYF TGCGCCAGCAGCTTGGAAGATCCCTCCCGAGTGCAGTACTTC
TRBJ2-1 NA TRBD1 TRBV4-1 CASSPTGGSYNEQFF TGCGCCAGCAGCCCGACAGGGGGCTCCTACAATGAGCAGTTCTTC
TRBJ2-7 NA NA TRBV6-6 CASSYPDRPRYEQYF TGTGCCAGCAGTTACCCCGACAGGCCGCGCTACGAGCAGTACTTC